The 21 T cell receptor beta chains below all came from one sample that was sequenced in a study of shared clonotypes between healthy human individuals (dated by TCRdb to about 2020). Receptor libraries were prepared by the immunoSEQ multiplex PCR assay. TCRdb holds this immuneACCESS table with in-frame rearrangements only. Some clones are missing; in checked studies, unresolved V genes explain under half, and the rest has no known cause. The sample includes nearly 500,000 clones, with 76% observed a single time. The ten largest account for approximately 13% of the sample. Sequenced sample: PBMCs. These receptors came from a woman in her thirties or forties in good health. Some clones in this sample may be carry-over from other donors' samples.

The gene calls are TRBV10-3 and TRBJ2-3; the D gene could be TRBD1 or TRBD2 (5 bases each). The CDR3 sequence is 14 residues long. Trimming stripped 7 bases from V and 4 bases from J, with 15 bases between. Germline V lookup: CDR1 ENHRY, CDR2 SYGVKD. The CDR3 sequence: CAITTGTSPDTQYF. The CDR3 region has the DNA TGTGCCATCACTACCGGGACCTCCCCAGATACGCAGTATTTT.

The gene calls are TRBV4-3 and TRBJ2-2; 9 positions match TRBD2. V was clipped by 1 base and J by 6 bases; unmatched bases: 6. This CDR3 contains 16 residues. Germline assignment: CDR1 LGHNA and CDR2 YSLEER. The CDR3 nucleotides read TGCGCCAGCAGCCAAGGTCTAGCGGGATCTTCCGGGGAGCTGTTTTTT. Translation gives CASSQGLAGSSGELFF.

The rearrangement uses TRBV23-1 and TRBJ2-7; D may be TRBD1 (5 bases). TRBV23-1 has ORF status, its function being uncertain. Between the trimmed V and J ends, which lost 4 bases and 6 bases, there was a span of 28 bases. CDR3 length: 18 amino acids. Here the CDR3 DNA reads TGCGCCAGCAGTCGAACCCAAGTCGGGCAGGGCTTTCTTGGCGAGCAGTACTTC. Translation: CASSRTQVGQGFLGEQYF.

The chain combines TRBV21-1 with TRBJ2-5; the table gives TRBD1 as D, unverified against the DNA. TRBV21-1 is shown as a pseudogene. The CDR3 covers 15 residues. The CDR3 DNA follows: TGTGCCAGCAGCAAGGCAGGGGGCGGCCAAGAGACCCAGTACTTC. Protein: CASSKAGGGQETQYF.

CDR3 nucleotide sequence: TGCAGCGTTGCGGCGCTTTCAGGGGAGCTGTTTTTT. It translates to CSVAALSGELFF. The chain couples TRBV29-1 to TRBJ2-2; D is unclear. CDR3 length: 12 amino acids. Trimming cost V 4 bases and J 8 bases, with 11 bases left between them. Germline CDR1 is SQVTM and CDR2 is ANQGSEA.

The V call is TRBV29-1, the J call TRBJ2-1, with a weak D call TRBD2 (6 bases). The germline V gene has CDR1 SQVTM and CDR2 ANQGSEA. Trimming removed 8 bases at V and 8 bases at J, with 13 bases between. CDR3 size: 11 residues. CDR3 in amino acids: CSSRLGHEQFF. In nucleotides, the CDR3 is TGCAGCTCTCGACTAGGGCATGAGCAGTTCTTC.

This chain connects TRBV21-1 to TRBJ2-7; the D call of TRBD1 is as the table states it, not checked on the DNA. TRBV21-1 is a pseudogene locus. This CDR3 has 17 residues. CDR3 nucleotide sequence: TGTGCCAGCAGCAAAGCCCAGGGACAGGGGGACCCATACGAGCAGTACTTC. It encodes CASSKAQGQGDPYEQYF.

Comments on this clone: Other DNA sequences in this specimen translate into the identical CDR3. The rearrangement uses TRBV5-1 and TRBJ2-5; D is ambiguous. V was cut by 4 bases and J by 2 bases, with 3 bases left in between. CDR1 is SGHRS, CDR2 YFSETQ, per germline. The CDR3 is 11 amino acids. CDR3 residues: CASSQQETQYF. The DNA for the CDR3 is TGCGCCAGCAGCCAACAAGAGACCCAGTACTTC.

This chain connects TRBV7-8 to TRBJ2-5, with no clear D. This CDR3 region has 13 residues. Germline values: CDR1 SGHVS, CDR2 FQNEAQ. The V gene lost 5 bases and the J gene lost 2 bases, with 9 bases spanning the gap. The CDR3 sequence is CASSPGTQETQYF. CDR3 DNA sequence: TGTGCCAGCAGCCCGGGCACGCAAGAGACCCAGTACTTC.

The chain joins TRBV7-9 to TRBJ2-1; 8 bases agree with TRBD2. This CDR3 contains 15 residues. Germline V gene lookup returns CDR1 SEHNR and CDR2 FQNEAQ (reference sequence). V shed 5 bases, J shed 8 bases, and the junction held 11 bases outside the gene matches. The CDR3 bases are TGTGCCAGCAGCGAGCCCGGGGGGGGGCGCCATGAGCAGTTCTTC. Its protein product is CASSEPGGGRHEQFF.

The V call is TRBV4-2, the J call TRBJ2-1; 10 nucleotides align to TRBD2. CDR1 is LGHNA and CDR2 is YNFKEQ in the germline V gene. With V trimmed by 1 base and J by 4 bases, 7 bases remained unmatched. There are 17 residues in the CDR3. The CDR3 nucleotides read TGTGCCAGCAGCCAAGCCCCGGGACTAGCGAGGTACAATGAGCAGTTCTTC. This translates into CASSQAPGLARYNEQFF.

This chain connects TRBV7-3 to TRBJ2-1, with 8 bases fitting TRBD1. J lost 7 bases, V lost 4 bases, and 6 bases had no gene match. There are 14 residues in the CDR3. CDR1 is SGHTA, CDR2 FQGTGA, per germline. The CDR3 region is CASSSGQGLNEQFF. The DNA of the CDR3 is TGTGCCAGCAGCTCCGGACAGGGTTTGAATGAGCAGTTCTTC.

This clone was observed a few times. Other DNA sequences from this sample encode an identical CDR3 as well. The chain links TRBV7-2 to TRBJ2-3, with 11 bases matching TRBD2. The V gene's germline CDR1 is SGHTA and CDR2 FQGNSA. The CDR3 contains 16 residues. V lost 1 base and J lost 3; bases outside the gene matches: 3. The CDR3 loop reads CASSLGSGRVTDTQYF. DNA for the CDR3: TGTGCCAGCAGCTTAGGTAGCGGGAGGGTGACAGATACGCAGTATTTT. The full variable domain, completed using reference TRBV7-2 and TRBJ2-3, is GAGVSQSPSNKVTEKGKDVELRCDPISGHTALYWYRQSLGQGLEFLIYFQGNSAPDKSGLPSDRFSAERTGGSVSTLTIQRTQQEDSAVYLCASSLGSGRVTDTQYFGPGTRLTVL.

The chain joins TRBV6-1 to TRBJ2-7; D gene uncertain. This CDR3 region has 13 residues. The V gene's germline CDR1 is MNHNS and CDR2 SASEGT. V was cut by 4 bases and J by 7 bases, with 14 bases left in between. This CDR3 is CASSGPTIGEQYF. The CDR3 bases are TGTGCCAGCAGTGGCCCAACTATCGGAGAGCAGTACTTC.

DNA of the CDR3: TGTGCCAGCAGCCGGGACATCCCCTCCTACGAGCAGTACTTC. It yields the protein CASSRDIPSYEQYF. This chain joins TRBV28 and TRBJ2-7; TRBD1 might be the D (6 bases). The V gene's germline CDR1 is MDHEN and CDR2 SYDVKM. The CDR3 has 14 amino acids. V gave up 6 bases and J gave up 0 bases, with 12 bases separating them.

This sequence joins TRBV19 and TRBJ2-7, with 10 bases identical to TRBD1. The CDR3 sequence is 14 residues long. Germline V gives CDR1 LNHDA, CDR2 SQIVND (reference sequence). The J segment lost 6 bases and the V segment lost 5 bases, leaving 7 bases of the junction unmatched. CDR3: CASSQGQGKGEQYF. CDR3 nucleotides: TGTGCCAGTAGTCAGGGACAGGGGAAGGGCGAGCAGTACTTC. The whole variable domain, filled in from reference TRBV19 and TRBJ2-7, reads DGGITQSPKYLFRKEGQNVTLSCEQNLNHDAMYWYRQDPGQGLRLIYYSQIVNDFQKGDIAEGYSVSREKKESFPLTVTSAQKNPTAFYLCASSQGQGKGEQYFGPGTRLTVT.

The rearrangement joins TRBV7-9 to TRBJ2-5, with D maybe TRBD1 (6 bases). Germline CDR1 is SEHNR and CDR2 is FQNEAQ (reference sequence). The CDR3 is made up of 14 amino acids. Deletions cut 5 bases from V and 9 bases from J, with 19 bases between. CDR3 sequence: CASSRDTDKISQYF. In DNA form, the CDR3 reads TGTGCCAGCAGCCGGGACACCGACAAGATTTCCCAGTACTTC.

This chain uses TRBV7-3 with TRBJ2-7; 9 nucleotides align to TRBD2. The CDR3 covers 15 residues. V lost 5 bases, J lost 3 bases, and 8 bases stayed unmatched. The V gene's germline CDR1 is SGHTA and CDR2 FQGTGA. CDR3 nucleotides: TGTGCCAGCAGCCCGACAGCGGGAGGAGTCTACGAGCAGTACTTC. Translation gives CASSPTAGGVYEQYF.

V is TRBV5-3 and J is TRBJ1-2; possible D gene TRBD1, 5 bases. TRBV5-3 qualifies as an ORF whose function is uncertain. Trimming removed 10 bases from V and 4 bases from J, with 23 bases in between. CDR3 length: 15 amino acids. CDR3 sequence (DNA): TGTGCCGGAAAAAGCAGAAAGCAGGGAATCTATGGCTACACCTTC. This gives the protein CAGKSRKQGIYGYTF.

This sequence joins TRBV19 and TRBJ1-5; 8 bases fit TRBD1. Germline V CDR1 and CDR2: LNHDA, SQIVND (reference sequence). The CDR3 totals 14 residues. Trimming at V came to 10 bases and at J to 7 bases, leaving 12 bases not matched to a gene. CDR3 coding DNA: TGTGCCACTTCCGTACAGGGGGGCCACCAGCCCCAGCATTTT. It specifies CATSVQGGHQPQHF.

This clone was detected many times. The chain recombines TRBV15 with TRBJ1-2; no firm D call. The CDR3 is made up of 13 amino acids. V was pared by 8 bases and J by 7 bases, with 17 bases between. CDR1 is LNHNV, CDR2 YYDKDF, per germline (reference sequence). The CDR3 loop reads CATSFGSNGGYTF. In nucleotides, the CDR3 is TGTGCCACCTCCTTTGGGTCGAACGGTGGCTACACCTTC.